The table lists the clone carrying this T cell receptor (beta chain) with a few counts. Then a second PCR, running roughly 6 to 12 cycles, was carried out with a sample-barcoded 5' primer and a J-beta primer mix. Each CDR3 protein is one row after TCRdb ran MiXCR on the 5' RACE reads. The sample records some 1,800,000 distinct CDR3 sequences, about two fifths being singletons. Peripheral blood samples of 9.5 to 10 milliliters were drawn from each donor. The germline gives CDR1 SGHTA, CDR2 FQGNSA. Trimming took 5 bases from V and 11 from J, leaving 12 bases between them. CDR3 length: 11 residues. The data originate from a study of blood T cells in healthy people across ages.

The J gene is TRBJ1-1, the V gene TRBV7-2; D might be TRBD1 (6 bases). The receptor comes from a human donor in good health. Material for sequencing was blood. The CDR3 sequence is CASSLRQAAFF. CDR3 in DNA: TGTGCCAGCAGCCTAAGACAGGCGGCTTTCTTT.